This T cell receptor (beta chain) was sequenced in a study of T cells in Graves' hyperthyroidism and ophthalmopathy. Overall study context: Peripheral blood was obtained at initial diagnosis, preceding any treatment. Notes on the study in general: Appearing also in blood were most of the thyroid clonotypes expanded above 0.001.

About this clonotype itself: The antigen remains undetermined.

The TCR beta CDR3 regions underwent amplification using RNA transcripts as the source. The TCR CDR3 was amplified in a first-round RT-PCR using the HTBI primer set. MiXCR, run by TCRdb on the multiplex PCR reads, gives a single entry per CDR3 protein. The data show about 360,000 distinct CDR3 sequences, about 13% seen once. Not enrolled were patients with uncontrolled infection, other autoimmune disease, pregnancy or lactation. The germline CDR1 and CDR2 sequences are SGDLS and YYNGEE. The CDR3 consists of 19 residues. V dropped 4 bases and J dropped 4 bases, with 26 bases sitting between them. The specimen sequenced was blood. The rearrangement links TRBV9 to TRBJ2-2; a possible D gene is TRBD1 (6 bases). The sequence was obtained from a woman aged 18 to 35 with Graves' hyperthyroidism. CDR3 residues: CASSPPPGHSKAGTGELFF. Written as DNA, the CDR3 is TGTGCCAGCAGCCCACCTCCGGGACACTCGAAGGCGGGCACCGGGGAGCTGTTTTTT. Complete variable domain (other parts from reference TRBV9 and TRBJ2-2): DSGVTQTPKHLITATGQRVTLRCSPRSGDLSVYWYQQSLDQGLQFLIQYYNGEERAKGNILERFSAQQFPDLHSELNLSSLELGDSALYFCASSPPPGHSKAGTGELFFGEGSRLTVL.